A single sample gave rise to the 10 T cell receptor beta chains below, sequenced in a study of blood T cell repertoires in COVID-19. The protocol was immunoSEQ multiplex PCR, while the TCRdb copy is restricted to in-frame clones and leaves out a portion. The sample has about 280,000 clones; around 90% are singletons. Material: peripheral blood. The receptors were sampled from a woman between 50 and 59 years old who had recovered from COVID-19.

The chain couples TRBV7-9 to TRBJ1-4; unclear D gene. Between the trimmed V and J ends, which lost 8 bases and 0 bases, there was a span of 22 bases. The V gene's germline CDR1 is SEHNR and CDR2 FQNEAQ (reference sequence). This CDR3 is built from 18 residues. Here the CDR3 DNA reads TGTGCCAGCTCTATACATAGGAGCTATACGGCAACTAATGAAAAACTGTTTTTT. Protein product: CASSIHRSYTATNEKLFF. Using reference TRBV7-9 and TRBJ1-4 for the parts outside the CDR3, the full variable domain is DTGVSQNPRHKITKRGQNVTFRCDPISEHNRLYWYRQTLGQGPEFLTYFQNEAQLEKSRLLSDRFSAERPKGSFSTLEIQRTEQGDSAMYLCASSIHRSYTATNEKLFFGSGTQLSVL.

J is TRBJ2-3 and V is TRBV2, with a possible D match to TRBD1 (5 bases). The length of the CDR3 is 15 residues. Germline V gene data show CDR1 as SNHLY and CDR2 as FYNNEI. The germline V and J ends were trimmed by 3 bases and 10 bases, with 20 bases remaining between them. This CDR3 is CASSEAPTTQGPQYF. For the CDR3, the DNA is TGTGCCAGCAGTGAGGCACCCACTACTCAGGGTCCGCAGTATTTT.

In its sample, this clone was seen many times. CDR3: CAWSVISGDSGELFF. The CDR3 coding sequence is TGTGCCTGGAGTGTAATTAGCGGGGATTCCGGGGAGCTGTTTTTT. The chain links TRBV30 to TRBJ2-2; TRBD2 matches at 8 bases. V gave up 0 bases and J gave up 6 bases; unmatched junction bases: 6. The CDR3 contains 15 residues. Germline V gives CDR1 GTSNPN, CDR2 SVGIG (reference sequence).

This chain links TRBV7-2 with TRBJ1-2; a weak D match, TRBD1 (6 bases). The CDR3 runs to 15 residues. Trimming removed 4 bases at V and 0 bases at J, with 12 bases between. The V gene's germline CDR1 is SGHTA and CDR2 FQGNSA. CDR3 in DNA: TGTGCCAGCAGCTGGAACAGGGACGCTAACTATGGCTACACCTTC. Amino acid sequence: CASSWNRDANYGYTF.

The chain joins TRBV7-3 to TRBJ2-7, with D perhaps TRBD1 (6 bases). The ends were cut back, 0 bases at V and 4 bases at J, with 13 bases in the middle. The CDR3 has 15 residues. Looked up from germline, CDR1 is SGHTA and CDR2 is FQGTGA. This CDR3 reads CASSLTQGLSYEQYF. The CDR3 nucleotides read TGTGCCAGCAGCTTAACTCAGGGGCTGAGTTACGAGCAGTACTTC.

This chain links TRBV2 with TRBJ2-5; unclear D gene. The germline V and J ends were trimmed by 2 bases and 4 bases, with 8 bases remaining between them. The CDR3 has 13 residues. Germline CDR1 and CDR2: SNHLY and FYNNEI. This CDR3 is CASSEIQRETQYF. CDR3 nucleotides: TGTGCCAGCAGTGAAATCCAGCGAGAGACCCAGTACTTC. The complete variable domain, with remaining parts taken from reference TRBV2 and TRBJ2-5, reads EPEVTQTPSHQVTQMGQEVILRCVPISNHLYFYWYRQILGQKVEFLVSFYNNEISEKSEIFDDQFSVERPDGSNFTLKIRSTKLEDSAMYFCASSEIQRETQYFGPGTRLLVL.

In this sample, this clone turned up a few times. The CDR3 DNA follows: TGTGCCAGCAGCGAATCCGGCAGGACAGGTTCTAGCAATCAGCCCCAGCATTTT. This translates into CASSESGRTGSSNQPQHF. This chain joins TRBV5-7 and TRBJ1-5, with 7 bases fitting TRBD1. TRBV5-7 is designated an ORF whose function remains uncertain. The J segment lost 0 bases and the V segment lost 4 bases, leaving 13 bases of the junction unmatched. The CDR3 totals 18 residues.

This clone was found once. V usage is TRBV4-2 and J usage is TRBJ2-7; D might be TRBD1 (6 bases). Germline assignment: CDR1 LGHNA and CDR2 YNFKEQ. V was trimmed by 0 bases and J by 2 bases, leaving 14 bases between them. The CDR3 consists of 16 residues. CDR3 protein: CASSQEFRQATYEQYF. The CDR3 nucleotides are TGTGCCAGCAGCCAAGAGTTTCGACAGGCCACCTACGAGCAGTACTTC.

The rearrangement joins TRBV6-5 to TRBJ2-2; no definite D call. Germline CDR1 is MNHEY and CDR2 is SVGAGI. V was shortened by 5 bases and J by 1 base, with 5 bases between the two germline ends. The CDR3 is made up of 13 amino acids. The CDR3 loop is CASSQENTGELFF. The DNA of the CDR3 is TGTGCCAGCAGTCAGGAGAACACCGGGGAGCTGTTTTTT.

The chain couples TRBV18 to TRBJ1-2, with TRBD1 as a possible D gene (6 bases). Germline V gene lookup returns CDR1 KGHSH and CDR2 LQKENI. Trimming cost V 3 bases and J 5 bases, with 13 bases left between them. This CDR3 comprises 14 residues. The CDR3 loop is CASSPEQGFYGYTF. In DNA form, the CDR3 reads TGTGCCAGCTCACCTGAGCAGGGGTTTTATGGCTACACCTTC.